The 24 T cell receptor beta chains below all came from one sample that was sequenced in a study of T cells expressing NK-cell markers. Each CDR3 protein gets one entry in TCRdb, which reprocessed the 5' RACE reads and gives no DNA. The sample table includes around 550,000 distinct CDR3 sequences. Specimen: blood T cells: a sorted CD56 or NKG2C T cell subset, CD4+ or CD8+ T cells, or bulk PBMC T cells (not recorded which). The source of these receptors is a man aged 18-30 years in good health.

The chain has TRBV7-9 and TRBJ2-3. This CDR3 comprises 14 residues. Per the germline V gene, CDR1 is SEHNR and CDR2 is FQNEAQ (reference sequence). The CDR3 loop reads CASSLEKGTDTQYF. Filled out from reference TRBV7-9 and TRBJ2-3, the complete variable domain reads DTGVSQNPRHKITKRGQNVTFRCDPISEHNRLYWYRQTLGQGPEFLTYFQNEAQLEKSRLLSDRFSAERPKGSFSTLEIQRTEQGDSAMYLCASSLEKGTDTQYFGPGTRLTVL.

This chain uses TRBV12-3 or TRBV12-4 with TRBJ2-7. The CDR3 is made up of 12 amino acids. The CDR3 protein is CASRAEFYEQYF.

This chain links TRBV11-2 with TRBJ1-4; lacking DNA, the TRBD1 call made by TCRdb goes unchecked. Germline V lookup: CDR1 SGHAT, CDR2 FQNNGV. The CDR3 contains 12 residues. This CDR3 reads CASTAGDEKLFF.

The chain joins TRBV15 to TRBJ2-1; TCRdb names TRBD2, which stays unverified in the absence of DNA. This CDR3 has 14 amino acids. The germline CDR1 and CDR2 sequences are LNHNV and YYDKDF (reference sequence). The CDR3 sequence: CATSSSGIWNEQFF.

This CDR3 is CASSSVARRKAPLHF. This sequence joins TRBV6-5 and TRBJ1-6. Germline CDR1 reads MNHEY; CDR2 reads SVGAGI. The CDR3 loop spans 15 amino acids.

The chain is built from TRBV20-1 and TRBJ1-4. This CDR3 is built from 13 residues. Germline assignment: CDR1 DFQATT and CDR2 SNEGSKA (reference sequence). CDR3 in amino acids: CSASDVYGEKLFF.

This rearrangement joins TRBV7-9 to TRBJ1-1; TCRdb's D call of TRBD1 is untestable without DNA. Germline V lookup: CDR1 SEHNR, CDR2 FQNEAQ (reference sequence). The CDR3 covers 15 residues. CDR3 in amino acids: CASSLRTGGGTEAFF. Full variable domain (rest looked up from reference TRBV7-9 and TRBJ1-1): DTGVSQNPRHKITKRGQNVTFRCDPISEHNRLYWYRQTLGQGPEFLTYFQNEAQLEKSRLLSDRFSAERPKGSFSTLEIQRTEQGDSAMYLCASSLRTGGGTEAFFGQGTRLTVV.

The chain employs TRBV18 and TRBJ1-2; the D gene TCRdb calls, TRBD1, cannot be checked with no DNA. This CDR3 spans 15 amino acids. In germline, CDR1 is KGHSH, CDR2 LQKENI. CDR3: CASSPPGTGINGYTF. Full variable domain (outside the CDR3, taken from reference TRBV18 and TRBJ1-2): NAGVMQNPRHLVRRRGQEARLRCSPMKGHSHVYWYRQLPEEGLKFMVYLQKENIIDESGMPKERFSAEFPKEGPSILRIQQVVRGDSAAYFCASSPPGTGINGYTFGSGTRLTVV.

This rearrangement joins TRBV12-3 or TRBV12-4 to TRBJ2-1; TCRdb reports TRBD2, a call that lacks DNA to check it against. This CDR3 is built from 19 residues. CDR3 in amino acids: CASSPGTSGPPSRGDEQFF.

The gene calls are TRBV5-6 and TRBJ2-7; absent DNA, TCRdb's TRBD1 call cannot be checked. Germline CDR1 and CDR2: SGHDT and YYEEEE. CDR3 length equals 15 residues. CDR3 in amino acids: CASNPSEQGLHEQYF.

This chain connects TRBV12-5 to TRBJ1-1. CDR1 is LGHNT and CDR2 is FRNRAP in the germline V gene. This CDR3 is built from 14 residues. CDR3 region: CASGPDTRNTEAFF.

This chain joins TRBV5-1 and TRBJ1-2. This CDR3 has 13 residues. Germline V CDR1 and CDR2: SGHRS, YFSETQ. The CDR3 is CASSLERDYGYTF.

This chain connects TRBV5-6 to TRBJ2-3; checking the TCRdb D call of TRBD1 is not possible without DNA. Germline V gene data show CDR1 as SGHDT and CDR2 as YYEEEE. CDR3 size: 15 residues. CDR3 residues: CASRDDRGRADTQYF.

The chain carries TRBV11-2 and TRBJ1-6; TCRdb indicates TRBD1, and absent DNA this call remains unverified. CDR1 and CDR2 from the germline V gene are SGHAT and FQNNGV. The CDR3 is made up of 14 amino acids. CDR3 residues: CASSRRGNNSPLHF.

J is TRBJ1-5 and V is TRBV25-1; TCRdb indicates TRBD1, and absent DNA this call remains unverified. Germline CDR1 is MGHDK and CDR2 is SYGVNS. The length of the CDR3 is 15 residues. CDR3 amino acids: CASSGQGNSNQPQHF.

The chain joins TRBV29-1 to TRBJ2-5; the D call from TCRdb, TRBD1, cannot be confirmed without DNA. Germline CDR1 and CDR2: SQVTM and ANQGSEA. The CDR3 runs 14 residues. The CDR3: CSVSGTEFQETQYF.

The J gene is TRBJ1-2, the V gene TRBV25-1; the D gene TCRdb calls, TRBD1, cannot be checked with no DNA. Germline V gene sequence: CDR1 MGHDK, CDR2 SYGVNS. This CDR3 has 14 amino acids. The CDR3 loop reads CASSFSGTAHGYTF.

This chain connects TRBV5-1 to TRBJ2-7; TCRdb's D call, TRBD1, is unchecked because there is no DNA. Germline loops: CDR1 SGHRS, CDR2 YFSETQ. CDR3 size: 16 residues. The CDR3: CASSPRTGASNYEQYF. The complete variable domain, with remaining parts taken from reference TRBV5-1 and TRBJ2-7, reads KAGVTQTPRYLIKTRGQQVTLSCSPISGHRSVSWYQQTPGQGLQFLFEYFSETQRNKGNFPGRFSGRQFSNSRSEMNVSTLELGDSALYLCASSPRTGASNYEQYFGPGTRLTVT.

The gene calls are TRBV5-1 and TRBJ2-5; the D gene TCRdb calls, TRBD1, cannot be checked with no DNA. This CDR3 contains 16 residues. CDR1 and CDR2 from the germline V gene are SGHRS and YFSETQ. The CDR3 region is CASSFGSGGVEKTQYF.

The chain carries TRBV20-1 and TRBJ1-2; the TRBD1 assignment by TCRdb is unverifiable without DNA. Germline assignment: CDR1 DFQATT and CDR2 SNEGSKA (reference sequence). CDR3 length: 18 amino acids. This CDR3 reads CSARDGADRFRDNYGYTF.

The chain employs TRBV27 and TRBJ1-5; the D call of TRBD1 rests on TCRdb alone, since no DNA is present to check it. The CDR3 covers 18 residues. CDR1 and CDR2 from the germline V gene are MNHEY and SMNVEV (reference sequence). This CDR3 reads CASSLGQEIGSGNQPQHF.

This CDR3 is CASSLRESEKLFF. The chain couples TRBV12-3 or TRBV12-4 to TRBJ1-4; checking the TCRdb D call of TRBD1 is not possible without DNA. This CDR3 has 13 amino acids.

The J gene is TRBJ2-1, the V gene TRBV2. From germline, CDR1 is SNHLY and CDR2 FYNNEI. The CDR3 contains 15 residues. The CDR3 loop is CASSGPESSYNEQFF.

The chain has TRBV10-3 and TRBJ2-1; TCRdb's D call of TRBD1 is untestable without DNA. CDR1 ENHRY and CDR2 SYGVKD come from the germline V gene. The CDR3 contains 15 residues. The CDR3 spells CAISGGTGLYNEQFF.